These 12 T cell receptor beta chains were all obtained from the same sample, sequenced in a study of control samples from healthy donors and cancer patients. Libraries were prepared by immunoSEQ multiplex PCR; TCRdb keeps only in-frame clonotypes and omits some of them. In the table there are about 110,000 clones, around four fifths of which are singletons. Sequenced input: blood. Receptors originate from a woman aged 45 to 65 in good health.

This rearrangement joins TRBV23-1 to TRBJ1-5; 9 positions agree with TRBD1. TRBV23-1 belongs to the ORF category, with a function that is uncertain. The V and J ends lost 7 bases and 4 bases, in that order; junction bases with no gene match: 11. The CDR3 is 16 amino acids. CDR3 protein: CASTLWGTGRNQPQHF. In DNA form, the CDR3 reads TGCGCCAGCACCCTGTGGGGGACAGGGAGGAATCAGCCCCAGCATTTT.

The chain is built from TRBV30 and TRBJ2-2, with TRBD1 as a possible D gene (5 bases). The CDR3 covers 15 residues. The germline CDR1 and CDR2 sequences are GTSNPN and SVGIG (reference sequence). V was clipped by 4 bases and J by 3 bases, with 15 bases between them. As DNA, the CDR3 is TGTGCCTGGACCCAGACCAGGGATTACACCGGGGAGCTGTTTTTT. Translation: CAWTQTRDYTGELFF.

The V and J genes are TRBV4-3 and TRBJ2-7; 8 bases align to TRBD2. Germline assignment: CDR1 LGHNA and CDR2 YSLEER. The CDR3 loop spans 17 amino acids. V dropped 0 bases and J dropped 3; count of bases not matched to a gene: 10. The CDR3 sequence is CASSQDTSAGGSYEQYF. CDR3 nucleotide sequence: TGCGCCAGCAGCCAAGATACGTCGGCGGGAGGAAGCTACGAGCAGTACTTC.

This clone has a handful of counts. The CDR3 loop reads CASSLIGRQSSYNSPLHF. The DNA of the CDR3 is TGTGCCAGCAGTTTGATCGGACGACAGAGCTCCTATAATTCACCCCTCCACTTT. The chain uses TRBV28 and TRBJ1-6; perhaps TRBD1 as D (5 bases). The CDR3 loop spans 18 amino acids. Germline V CDR1 and CDR2: MDHEN, SYDVKM. Trimming left V 3 bases short and J 0 bases short, with 15 bases between.

The DNA of the CDR3 is TGTGCCAGCAGCCCGGGACAGGGATTTGGCTACACCTTC. It specifies CASSPGQGFGYTF. The chain combines TRBV7-6 with TRBJ1-2, with 9 bases that match TRBD1. The CDR3 is made up of 13 amino acids. V was clipped by 5 bases and J by 7 bases; unmatched bases: 5. CDR1 and CDR2 (germline): SGHVS, FNYEAQ.

This rearrangement joins TRBV6-2 or TRBV6-3 to TRBJ1-4, with 7 bases matching TRBD1. CDR1 is MNHEY and CDR2 is SVGEGT in the germline V gene. This CDR3 region has 16 residues. V shed 2 bases, J shed 7 bases, and the junction held 10 bases outside the gene matches. Written as DNA, the CDR3 is TGTGCCAGCAGTTACAGCGGGGACAGAGATGCTGAAAAACTGTTTTTT. Its translation: CASSYSGDRDAEKLFF.

The CDR3 nucleotides are TGTGCCAGCAGCGTAGATGGCAGGGGGAACACCATATATTTT. Its translation is CASSVDGRGNTIYF. This chain connects TRBV9 to TRBJ1-3, with 7 bases lining up with TRBD1. Germline V lookup: CDR1 SGDLS, CDR2 YYNGEE. The length of the CDR3 is 14 residues. Germline trimming cut 0 bases from V and 7 bases from J; bases unmatched to any gene: 4. Supplemented by reference TRBV9 and TRBJ1-3, the full variable domain reads DSGVTQTPKHLITATGQRVTLRCSPRSGDLSVYWYQQSLDQGLQFLIQYYNGEERAKGNILERFSAQQFPDLHSELNLSSLELGDSALYFCASSVDGRGNTIYFGEGSWLTVV.

The CDR3 DNA follows: TGTGCCAGCAGCTTTCCGAGAGGAGGCTACACCTTC. Encoded protein: CASSFPRGGYTF. The chain has TRBV5-4 and TRBJ1-2, with D uncertain. From germline, CDR1 is SGHNT and CDR2 YYREEE (reference sequence). V lost 2 bases to trimming and J lost 8 bases, with 10 bases between them. This CDR3 is built from 12 residues. Full variable domain (rest looked up from reference TRBV5-4 and TRBJ1-2): ETGVTQSPTHLIKTRGQQVTLRCSSQSGHNTVSWYQQALGQGPQFIFQYYREEENGRGNFPPRFSGLQFPNYSSELNVNALELDDSALYLCASSFPRGGYTFGSGTRLTVV.

The gene calls are TRBV4-3 and TRBJ1-5; D is unclear. The germline V gene has CDR1 LGHNA and CDR2 YSLEER. The V gene lost 0 bases and the J gene lost 4 bases, with 4 bases spanning the gap. The CDR3 sequence is 13 residues long. Here the CDR3 reads CASSQDLNQPQHF. The CDR3 DNA follows: TGCGCCAGCAGCCAAGATCTAAATCAGCCCCAGCATTTT.

This chain's CDR3 is CASGPGGSRDGYTF. The CDR3 DNA follows: TGTGCCAGCGGCCCCGGCGGCAGTAGGGATGGCTACACCTTC. J is TRBJ1-2 and V is TRBV27; D unresolved. The CDR3 contains 14 residues. CDR1 is MNHEY and CDR2 is SMNVEV in the germline V gene (reference sequence). V lost 8 bases to trimming and J lost 6 bases, with 19 bases between them.

This clone was counted between two and nine times. The chain couples TRBV3-1 (or the pseudogene TRBV3-2) to TRBJ2-3, with TRBD1 as a possible D gene (6 bases). The ends were cut back, 1 base at V and 6 bases at J, with 8 bases in the middle. Germline assignment: CDR1 LGHDT and CDR2 YNNKEL (reference sequence). CDR3 length equals 13 residues. The CDR3 loop reads CASSQGTADTQYF. CDR3 nucleotide sequence: TGTGCCAGCAGCCAAGGGACAGCGGATACGCAGTATTTT.

The sample holds a few counts of this clone. The chain is built from TRBV10-3 and TRBJ2-3; D may correspond to TRBD1 or TRBD2 (5 bases each). The CDR3 length is 14 residues. Trimming removed 2 bases from V and 7 bases from J, with 13 bases in between. Germline assignment: CDR1 ENHRY and CDR2 SYGVKD. In DNA form, the CDR3 reads TGTGCCATCAGTGAGGACAGCGGAACCTATACGCAGTATTTT. It encodes CAISEDSGTYTQYF.